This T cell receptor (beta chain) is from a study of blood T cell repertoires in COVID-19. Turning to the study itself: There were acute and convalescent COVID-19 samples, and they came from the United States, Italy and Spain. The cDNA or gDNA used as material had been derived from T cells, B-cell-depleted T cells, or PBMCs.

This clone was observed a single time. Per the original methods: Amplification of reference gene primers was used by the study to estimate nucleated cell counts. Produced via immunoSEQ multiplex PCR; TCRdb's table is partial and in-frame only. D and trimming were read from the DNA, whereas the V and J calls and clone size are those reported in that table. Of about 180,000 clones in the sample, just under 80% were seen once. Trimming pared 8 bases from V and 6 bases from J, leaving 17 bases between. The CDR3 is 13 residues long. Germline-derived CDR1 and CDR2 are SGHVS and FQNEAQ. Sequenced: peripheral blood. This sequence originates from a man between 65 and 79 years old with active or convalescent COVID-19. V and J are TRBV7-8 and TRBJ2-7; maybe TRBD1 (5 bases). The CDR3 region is CASLGASRGEQYF. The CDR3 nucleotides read TGTGCCAGCTTAGGGGCCTCTCGCGGCGAGCAGTACTTC. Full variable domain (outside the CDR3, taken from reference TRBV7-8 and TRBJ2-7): GAGVSQSPRYKVAKRGQDVALRCDPISGHVSLFWYQQALGQGPEFLTYFQNEAQLDKSGLPSDRFFAERPEGSVSTLKIQRTQQEDSAVYLCASLGASRGEQYFGPGTRLTVT.